This T cell receptor (beta chain) emerged from a study of T cell repertoires in cytomegalovirus infection. The wider study: Public TCR beta signatures were indicative of both CMV infection and a matching HLA type.

A single record per CDR3 protein comes from TCRdb applying MiXCR to the reads. The table includes about 890,000 distinct CDR3 sequences, approximately 30% detected once. About this clonotype itself: Its antigen is still unknown.

CDR3 length: 15 amino acids. Per the germline V gene, CDR1 is SGHVS and CDR2 is FNYEAQ. With 0 bases removed from V and 6 bases from J, the gap between germline ends came to 14 bases. The specimen comprised cultured CD8+ T cells from PBMCs, sampled from culture after CMV antigen stimulation. The receptor was isolated from a human donor in good health (CMV status not recorded). Some clones in this sample may be carry-over from other donors' samples. V and J are TRBV7-6 and TRBJ1-2; maybe TRBD1 (5 bases). DNA for the CDR3: TGTGCCAGCAGCTTAGCGCGAGGGGACGCGGATGGCTACACCTTC. Its translation: CASSLARGDADGYTF. Full variable domain (outside the CDR3, taken from reference TRBV7-6 and TRBJ1-2): GAGVSQSPRYKVTKRGQDVALRCDPISGHVSLYWYRQALGQGPEFLTYFNYEAQQDKSGLPNDRFSAERPEGSISTLTIQRTEQRDSAMYRCASSLARGDADGYTFGSGTRLTVV.